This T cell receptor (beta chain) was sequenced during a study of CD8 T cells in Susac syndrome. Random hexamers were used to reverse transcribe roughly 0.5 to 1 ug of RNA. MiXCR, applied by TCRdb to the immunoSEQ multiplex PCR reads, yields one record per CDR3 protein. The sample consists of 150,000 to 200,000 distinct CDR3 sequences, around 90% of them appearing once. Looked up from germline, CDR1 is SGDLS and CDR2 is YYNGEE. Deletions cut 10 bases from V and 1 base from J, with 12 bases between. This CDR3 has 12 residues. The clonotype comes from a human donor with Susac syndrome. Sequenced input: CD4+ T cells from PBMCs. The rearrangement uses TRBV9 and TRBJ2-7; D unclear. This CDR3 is CAGRHLSYEQYF. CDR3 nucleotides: TGTGCCGGAAGGCACTTATCCTACGAGCAGTACTTC.